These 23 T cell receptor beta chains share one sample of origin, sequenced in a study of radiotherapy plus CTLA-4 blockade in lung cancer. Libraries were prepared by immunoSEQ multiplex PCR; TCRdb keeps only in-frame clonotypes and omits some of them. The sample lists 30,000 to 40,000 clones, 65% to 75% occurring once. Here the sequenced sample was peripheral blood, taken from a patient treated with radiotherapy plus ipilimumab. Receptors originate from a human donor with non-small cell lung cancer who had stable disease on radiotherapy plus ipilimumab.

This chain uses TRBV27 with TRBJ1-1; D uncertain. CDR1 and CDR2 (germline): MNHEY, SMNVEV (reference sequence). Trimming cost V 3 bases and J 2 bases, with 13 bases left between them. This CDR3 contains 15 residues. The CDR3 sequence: CASSFDSRYNTEAFF. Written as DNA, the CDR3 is TGTGCCAGCAGTTTCGATTCCCGATACAACACTGAAGCTTTCTTT.

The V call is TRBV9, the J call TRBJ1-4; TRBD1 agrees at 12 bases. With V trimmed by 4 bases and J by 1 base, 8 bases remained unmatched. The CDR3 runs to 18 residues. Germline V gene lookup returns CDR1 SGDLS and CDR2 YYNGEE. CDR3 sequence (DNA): TGTGCCAGCAGCCGGGACAGGGGGCGGAGGGGAACTAATGAAAAACTGTTTTTT. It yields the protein CASSRDRGRRGTNEKLFF.

The CDR3 reads CASSPDDGASGNTIYF. CDR3 coding DNA: TGTGCCAGCAGCCCAGATGACGGGGCATCTGGAAACACCATATATTTT. The chain couples TRBV7-2 to TRBJ1-3; D might be TRBD1 (5 bases). CDR1 and CDR2 (germline): SGHTA, FQGNSA. CDR3 size: 16 residues. Deletions cut 5 bases from V and 1 base from J, with 15 bases between.

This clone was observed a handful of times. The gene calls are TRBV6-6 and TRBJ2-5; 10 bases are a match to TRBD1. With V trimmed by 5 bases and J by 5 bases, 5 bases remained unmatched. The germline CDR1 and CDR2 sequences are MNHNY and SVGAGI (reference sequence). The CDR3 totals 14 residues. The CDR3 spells CASSRRTGGETQYF. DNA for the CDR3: TGTGCCAGCAGTCGGAGGACAGGGGGGGAGACCCAGTACTTC.

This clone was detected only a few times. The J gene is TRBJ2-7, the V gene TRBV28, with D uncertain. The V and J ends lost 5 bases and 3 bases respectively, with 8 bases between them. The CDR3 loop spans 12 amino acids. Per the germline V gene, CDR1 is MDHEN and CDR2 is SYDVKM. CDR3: CASSPNSYEQYF. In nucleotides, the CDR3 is TGTGCCAGCAGTCCGAACAGCTACGAGCAGTACTTC.

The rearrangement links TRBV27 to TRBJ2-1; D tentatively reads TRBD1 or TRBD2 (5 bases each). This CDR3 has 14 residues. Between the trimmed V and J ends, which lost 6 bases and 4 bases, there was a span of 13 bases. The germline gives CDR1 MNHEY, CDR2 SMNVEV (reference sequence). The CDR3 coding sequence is TGTGCCAGCAGGGTCGGGACCGAGTACAATGAGCAGTTCTTC. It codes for CASRVGTEYNEQFF.

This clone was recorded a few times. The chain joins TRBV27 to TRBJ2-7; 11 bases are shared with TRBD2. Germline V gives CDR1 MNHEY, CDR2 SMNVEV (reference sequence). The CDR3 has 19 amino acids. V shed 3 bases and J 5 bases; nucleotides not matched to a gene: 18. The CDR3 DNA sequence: TGTGCCAGCAGTTTGGTTACCCTTAGCGGGAGGGCCAAGTTGCACGAGCAGTACTTC. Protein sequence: CASSLVTLSGRAKLHEQYF.

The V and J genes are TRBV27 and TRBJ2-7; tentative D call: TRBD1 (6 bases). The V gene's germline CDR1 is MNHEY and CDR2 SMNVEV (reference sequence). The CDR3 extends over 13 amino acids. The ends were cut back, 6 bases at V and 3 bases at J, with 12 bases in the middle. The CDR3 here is CASSLMDSYEQYF. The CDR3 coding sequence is TGTGCCAGCAGCCTTATGGACAGCTACGAGCAGTACTTC.

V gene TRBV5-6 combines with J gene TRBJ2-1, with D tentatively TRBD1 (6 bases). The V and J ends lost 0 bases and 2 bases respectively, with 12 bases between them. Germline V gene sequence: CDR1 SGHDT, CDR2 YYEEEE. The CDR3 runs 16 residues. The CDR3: CASSLAGVLPYNEQFF. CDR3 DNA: TGTGCCAGCAGCTTGGCAGGGGTTCTTCCCTACAATGAGCAGTTCTTC.

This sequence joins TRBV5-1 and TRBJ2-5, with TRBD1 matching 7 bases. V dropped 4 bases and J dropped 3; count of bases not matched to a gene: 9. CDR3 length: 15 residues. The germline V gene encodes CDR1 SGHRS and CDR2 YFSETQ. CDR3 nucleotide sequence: TGCGCCAGCAGCCCACCGGGACAGAGAAAAGAGACCCAGTACTTC. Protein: CASSPPGQRKETQYF.

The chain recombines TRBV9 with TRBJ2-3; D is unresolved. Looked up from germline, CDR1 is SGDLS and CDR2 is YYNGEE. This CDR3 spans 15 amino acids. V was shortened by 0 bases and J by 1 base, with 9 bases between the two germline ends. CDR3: CASSVVPWGTDTQYF. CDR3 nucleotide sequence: TGTGCCAGCAGCGTAGTCCCCTGGGGCACAGATACGCAGTATTTT.

CDR3 amino acids: CASSYGLRTYEQYF. CDR3 in DNA: TGTGCCAGCAGTTATGGTTTACGGACCTACGAGCAGTACTTC. This chain uses TRBV6-6 with TRBJ2-7; no definite D call. Per the germline V gene, CDR1 is MNHNY and CDR2 is SVGAGI (reference sequence). With 3 bases removed from V and 2 bases from J, the gap between germline ends came to 11 bases. This CDR3 spans 14 amino acids.

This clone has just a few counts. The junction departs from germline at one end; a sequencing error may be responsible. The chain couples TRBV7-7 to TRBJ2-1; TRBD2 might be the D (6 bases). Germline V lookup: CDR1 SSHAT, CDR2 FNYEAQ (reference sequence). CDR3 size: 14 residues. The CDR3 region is CASSLIEGAGEQFF. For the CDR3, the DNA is TGTGCTAGCAGCTTAATCGAGGGAGCGGGTGAGCAGTTCTTC.

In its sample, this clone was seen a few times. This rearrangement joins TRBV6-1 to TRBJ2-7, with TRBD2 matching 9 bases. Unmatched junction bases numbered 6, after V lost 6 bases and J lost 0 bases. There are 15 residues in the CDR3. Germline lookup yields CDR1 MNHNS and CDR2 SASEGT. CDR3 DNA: TGTGCCAGCAGGCCTAGCGGGATGAGCTCCTACGAGCAGTACTTC. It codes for CASRPSGMSSYEQYF.

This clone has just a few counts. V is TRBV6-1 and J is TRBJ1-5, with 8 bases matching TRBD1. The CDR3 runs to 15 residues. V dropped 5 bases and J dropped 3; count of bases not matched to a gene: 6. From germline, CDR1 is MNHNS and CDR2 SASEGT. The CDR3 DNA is TGTGCCAGCAGTCGGACAGGGTATAACAATCAGCCCCAGCATTTT. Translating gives CASSRTGYNNQPQHF.

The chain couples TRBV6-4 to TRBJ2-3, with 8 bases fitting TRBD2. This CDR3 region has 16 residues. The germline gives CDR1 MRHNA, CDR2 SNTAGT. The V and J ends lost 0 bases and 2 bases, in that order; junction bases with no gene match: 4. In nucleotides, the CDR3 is TGTGCCAGCAGTGACTCGAGCGGGAGCCCCACAGATACGCAGTATTTT. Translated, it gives CASSDSSGSPTDTQYF.

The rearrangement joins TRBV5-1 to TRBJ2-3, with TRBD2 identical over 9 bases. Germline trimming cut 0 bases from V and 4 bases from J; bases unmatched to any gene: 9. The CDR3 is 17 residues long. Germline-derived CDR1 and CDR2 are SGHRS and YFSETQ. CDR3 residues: CASSLAVAGGHADTQYF. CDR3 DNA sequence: TGCGCCAGCAGCTTGGCCGTTGCGGGAGGGCACGCAGATACGCAGTATTTT.

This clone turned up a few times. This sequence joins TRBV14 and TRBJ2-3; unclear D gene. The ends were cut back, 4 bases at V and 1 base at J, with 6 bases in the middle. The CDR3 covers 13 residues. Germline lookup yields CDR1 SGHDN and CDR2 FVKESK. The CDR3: CASSPTRTDTQYF. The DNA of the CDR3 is TGTGCCAGCAGCCCGACCCGCACAGATACGCAGTATTTT.

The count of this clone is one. The CDR3 bases are TGTGCCAGCAGACCAGACAGGGGGGGATCTGAAGCTTTCTTT. Residues: CASRPDRGGSEAFF. V and J are TRBV7-9 and TRBJ1-1; TRBD1 matches 9 bases. CDR1 and CDR2 (germline): SEHNR, FQNEAQ (reference sequence). The V gene end was trimmed by 6 bases and the J gene end by 6 bases; junction bases not matched to a gene: 8. The CDR3 is 14 residues long.

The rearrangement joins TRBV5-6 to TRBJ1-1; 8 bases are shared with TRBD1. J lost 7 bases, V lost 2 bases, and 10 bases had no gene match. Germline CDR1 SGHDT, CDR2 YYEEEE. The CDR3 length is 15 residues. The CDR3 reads CASSLLDRERSEAFF. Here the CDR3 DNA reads TGTGCCAGCAGCTTACTGGACAGGGAAAGGAGTGAAGCTTTCTTT.

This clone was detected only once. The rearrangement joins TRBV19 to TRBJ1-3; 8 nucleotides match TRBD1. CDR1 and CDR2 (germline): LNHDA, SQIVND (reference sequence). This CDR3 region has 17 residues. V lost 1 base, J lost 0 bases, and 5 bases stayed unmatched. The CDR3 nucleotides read TGTGCCAGTAGTATAGTACCGGGACAGGCCTCTGGAAACACCATATATTTT. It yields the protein CASSIVPGQASGNTIYF.

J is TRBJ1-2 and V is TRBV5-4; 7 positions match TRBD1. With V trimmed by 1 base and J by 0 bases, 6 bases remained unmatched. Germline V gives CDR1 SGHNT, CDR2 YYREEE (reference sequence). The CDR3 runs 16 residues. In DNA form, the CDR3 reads TGTGCCAGCAGCTTGATAGGGGGCGCGTCTAACTATGGCTACACCTTC. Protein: CASSLIGGASNYGYTF.

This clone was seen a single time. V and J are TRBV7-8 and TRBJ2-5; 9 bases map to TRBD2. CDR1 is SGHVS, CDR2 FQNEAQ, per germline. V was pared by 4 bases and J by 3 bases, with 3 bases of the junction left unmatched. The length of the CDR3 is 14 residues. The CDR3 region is CASSSGLAEETQYF. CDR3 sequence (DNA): TGTGCCAGCAGCTCGGGACTAGCCGAAGAGACCCAGTACTTC.